The 32 T cell receptor beta chains presented below share a single source sample, sequenced in a study of blood T cell repertoires in COVID-19. Assay: immunoSEQ multiplex PCR; the TCRdb copy retains only in-frame clones and omits some. The sample contains around 260,000 clones, 80% to 90% of which appear only once. Sequencing input: peripheral blood. Receptors originate from a woman aged 35 to 49 who had recovered from COVID-19.

The rearrangement uses TRBV20-1 and TRBJ1-2; 8 bases are shared with TRBD1. Trimming took 4 bases from V and 3 from J; bases not matched to a gene: 7. The germline CDR1 and CDR2 sequences are DFQATT and SNEGSKA (reference sequence). The length of the CDR3 is 14 residues. The CDR3 bases are TGCAGTGCTATTGACAGGGGCCGCTACTATGGCTACACCTTC. Protein sequence: CSAIDRGRYYGYTF.

This clone has only a few counts. The chain links TRBV6-2 or TRBV6-3 to TRBJ1-3; no firm D call. Per the germline V gene, CDR1 is MNHEY and CDR2 is SVGEGT. V was cut by 2 bases and J by 8 bases, with 10 bases left in between. This CDR3 is built from 13 residues. The CDR3 DNA reads TGTGCCAGCAGTTACAGTCCGGGATACACCATATATTTT. Amino acid sequence: CASSYSPGYTIYF.

The J gene is TRBJ1-2, the V gene TRBV30; D uncertain. This CDR3 is 14 amino acids long. Looked up from germline, CDR1 is GTSNPN and CDR2 is SVGIG (reference sequence). Trimming pared 4 bases from V and 4 bases from J, leaving 16 bases between. CDR3 loop: CAWIGGGLSYGYTF. The CDR3 bases are TGTGCCTGGATCGGCGGCGGGCTATCCTATGGCTACACCTTC.

The chain has TRBV5-1 and TRBJ1-5; D perhaps matches TRBD1 (5 bases). Trimming took off 4 bases at V and 3 bases at J, with 14 bases between the two ends. Germline loops: CDR1 SGHRS, CDR2 YFSETQ. The CDR3 has 15 residues. In nucleotides, the CDR3 is TGCGCCAGCAGCCCCCGCGGGGCGGTCAATCAGCCCCAGCATTTT. Protein product: CASSPRGAVNQPQHF.

The J gene is TRBJ1-1, the V gene TRBV19; the D gene is possibly TRBD1 (5 bases). This CDR3 comprises 15 residues. The V gene's germline CDR1 is LNHDA and CDR2 SQIVND (reference sequence). Trimming took 2 bases from V and 5 from J, leaving 15 bases between them. The CDR3, as DNA: TGTGCCAGTAGTATAAGAATCGGGGGTGGAACTGAAGCTTTCTTT. Amino acid sequence: CASSIRIGGGTEAFF.

CDR3 amino acids: CASSLAYTGRETQYF. In nucleotides, the CDR3 is TGCGCCAGCAGCTTGGCCTACACAGGTCGAGAGACCCAGTACTTC. The J gene is TRBJ2-5, the V gene TRBV5-1; tentative D call: TRBD1 (5 bases). This CDR3 has 15 amino acids. V lost 0 bases and J 4 bases, leaving 13 bases between the germline ends. Per the germline V gene, CDR1 is SGHRS and CDR2 is YFSETQ.

The V and J genes are TRBV2 and TRBJ1-1; no definite D call. V was trimmed by 6 bases and J by 2 bases, leaving 4 bases between them. CDR1 is SNHLY, CDR2 FYNNEI, per germline. The CDR3 loop spans 11 amino acids. Written as DNA, the CDR3 is TGTGCCAGCAGGAGAAACACTGAAGCTTTCTTT. Residues: CASRRNTEAFF.

The chain links TRBV7-3 to TRBJ1-2; tentative D call: TRBD1 (6 bases). Deletions cut 4 bases from V and 5 bases from J, with 23 bases between. Per germline, CDR1 SGHTA and CDR2 FQGTGA. This CDR3 has 17 amino acids. The CDR3 protein is CASSSGRGDRIGYGYTF. CDR3 bases: TGTGCCAGCAGCTCCGGCAGGGGTGATCGTATAGGATATGGCTACACCTTC.

In its sample, this clone was seen once. CDR3 amino acids: CASSQRGTGVGKLFF. For the CDR3, the DNA is TGTGCCAGCAGCCAACGGGGGACAGGGGTTGGGAAACTGTTTTTT. This chain links TRBV7-9 with TRBJ1-4; 10 bases are a match to TRBD1. Trimming cost V 5 bases and J 11 bases; bases outside gene matches: 11. This CDR3 spans 15 amino acids. Germline assignment: CDR1 SEHNR and CDR2 FQNEAQ (reference sequence).

This CDR3 is CASSQSPRRSAETQYF. CDR3 bases: TGTGCCAGCAGTCAAAGCCCACGGAGAAGTGCGGAGACCCAGTACTTC. The chain has TRBV3-1 (or the pseudogene TRBV3-2) and TRBJ2-5; D remains unclear. There are 16 residues in the CDR3. Germline V lookup: CDR1 LGHDT, CDR2 YNNKEL (reference sequence). Trimming stripped 6 bases from V and 5 bases from J, with 22 bases between.

The chain has TRBV7-2 and TRBJ2-3; 8 nucleotides match TRBD1. V lost 4 bases, J lost 2 bases, and 5 bases stayed unmatched. Germline V gene sequence: CDR1 SGHTA, CDR2 FQGNSA. CDR3 length: 15 residues. CDR3 nucleotide sequence: TGTGCCAGCAGCTCTTGGACAGGGATCACAGATACGCAGTATTTT. This codes for CASSSWTGITDTQYF.

The chain carries TRBV5-4 and TRBJ2-7, with D perhaps matching TRBD1 (6 bases). The CDR3 spans 13 residues. With 4 bases removed from V and 4 bases from J, the gap between germline ends came to 12 bases. Germline V gives CDR1 SGHNT, CDR2 YYREEE (reference sequence). The CDR3 sequence: CASSLEQGYEQYF. In nucleotides, the CDR3 is TGTGCCAGCAGCCTGGAACAGGGATACGAGCAGTACTTC.

The chain links TRBV12-3 or TRBV12-4 to TRBJ2-5; 10 positions agree with TRBD1. Unmatched junction bases numbered 3, after V lost 6 bases and J lost 5 bases. The CDR3 is made up of 13 amino acids. CDR3 residues: CASRRTGGETQYF. CDR3 sequence (DNA): TGTGCCAGCAGACGGACAGGGGGGGAGACCCAGTACTTC.

The chain has TRBV6-5 and TRBJ1-3; unclear D gene. CDR3 length equals 12 residues. The V gene lost 10 bases and the J gene lost 0 bases, with 7 bases spanning the gap. The V gene's germline CDR1 is MNHEY and CDR2 SVGAGI. In nucleotides, the CDR3 is TGTGCCATCGCCTACTCTGGAAACACCATATATTTT. Its translation: CAIAYSGNTIYF.

J is TRBJ2-1 and V is TRBV3-1 (or the pseudogene TRBV3-2); D not resolved. Germline V gene data show CDR1 as LGHDT and CDR2 as YNNKEL (reference sequence). The CDR3 length is 14 residues. Trimming removed 1 base from V and 5 bases from J, with 9 bases in between. CDR3 protein: CASSQGFPNNEQFF. CDR3 DNA sequence: TGTGCCAGCAGCCAAGGTTTCCCCAACAATGAGCAGTTCTTC.

The rearrangement joins TRBV7-3 to TRBJ2-1; a weak D match, TRBD1 (6 bases). CDR3 length: 16 amino acids. Per the germline V gene, CDR1 is SGHTA and CDR2 is FQGTGA. Trimming took off 5 bases at V and 9 bases at J, with 23 bases between the two ends. The CDR3 region has the DNA TGTGCCAGCAGCCTCCTAGACCCGGGCTCCAGGGGTGAGCAGTTCTTC. Translating gives CASSLLDPGSRGEQFF.

This clone was seen once. The chain recombines TRBV9 with TRBJ1-1; 7 positions match TRBD1. V shed 4 bases and J 1 base; nucleotides not matched to a gene: 10. Per germline, CDR1 SGDLS and CDR2 YYNGEE. This CDR3 contains 16 residues. DNA of the CDR3: TGTGCCAGCAGCCCCCTTTGGACAGGCGGGAACACTGAAGCTTTCTTT. Encoded protein: CASSPLWTGGNTEAFF.

The chain carries TRBV3-1 (or the pseudogene TRBV3-2) and TRBJ2-7; 7 nucleotides match TRBD1. From germline, CDR1 is LGHDT and CDR2 YNNKEL (reference sequence). The CDR3 contains 14 residues. Trimming removed 4 bases from V and 5 bases from J; junction bases left unmatched: 8. CDR3 sequence (DNA): TGTGCCAGCAGCCTCAGGGGGTTTACCCACGAGCAGTACTTC. Protein sequence: CASSLRGFTHEQYF.

The CDR3 loop is CASSTAGDLYNEQFF. For the CDR3, the DNA is TGTGCCAGCAGCACAGCGGGGGACCTCTACAATGAGCAGTTCTTC. The J gene is TRBJ2-1, the V gene TRBV9; 8 nucleotides match TRBD2. The CDR3 sequence is 15 residues long. V lost 4 bases and J lost 3; bases outside the gene matches: 6. From germline, CDR1 is SGDLS and CDR2 YYNGEE.

The chain links TRBV5-1 to TRBJ1-1; the match to TRBD1 covers 9 bases. V shed 0 bases, J shed 11 bases, and the junction held 14 bases outside the gene matches. The CDR3 contains 16 residues. The germline gives CDR1 SGHRS, CDR2 YFSETQ. As DNA, the CDR3 is TGCGCCAGCAGCTTGGACGACTCCGGGACAGGGCGCTCGGCTTTCTTT. As protein: CASSLDDSGTGRSAFF. The entire variable domain, with the rest obtained from reference TRBV5-1 and TRBJ1-1, is as follows: KAGVTQTPRYLIKTRGQQVTLSCSPISGHRSVSWYQQTPGQGLQFLFEYFSETQRNKGNFPGRFSGRQFSNSRSEMNVSTLELGDSALYLCASSLDDSGTGRSAFFGQGTRLTVV.

The rearrangement uses TRBV3-1 (or the pseudogene TRBV3-2) and TRBJ1-6; 9 bases match TRBD1. Germline-derived CDR1 and CDR2 are LGHDT and YNNKEL (reference sequence). CDR3 length: 15 amino acids. J was trimmed by 12 bases and V by 3 bases; bases with no gene match: 9. In DNA form, the CDR3 reads TGTGCCAGCAGCCAGACCCCGGGACAGGGAAGACCCCTCCACTTT. Translation: CASSQTPGQGRPLHF.

The chain recombines TRBV30 with TRBJ1-1; the D is unclear. Germline V lookup: CDR1 GTSNPN, CDR2 SVGIG (reference sequence). This CDR3 comprises 13 residues. Trimming left V 2 bases short and J 2 bases short, with 9 bases between. CDR3 amino acids: CAWSRQANTEAFF. The DNA of the CDR3 is TGTGCCTGGAGTAGGCAGGCAAACACTGAAGCTTTCTTT.

CDR3 nucleotide sequence: TGTGCCAGCAGCTTAGACTTATCGGGACAAGGCCCCTACGAGCAGTACTTC. It codes for CASSLDLSGQGPYEQYF. V is TRBV11-2 and J is TRBJ2-7, with D tentatively TRBD1 (6 bases). Trimming removed 0 bases from V and 2 bases from J, with 17 bases in between. The germline V gene encodes CDR1 SGHAT and CDR2 FQNNGV. The CDR3 contains 17 residues.

This chain connects TRBV14 to TRBJ2-7, with D possibly TRBD1 on 5 matching bases. The CDR3 is made up of 15 amino acids. CDR1 is SGHDN, CDR2 FVKESK, per germline. The germline V and J ends were trimmed by 1 base and 4 bases, with 14 bases remaining between them. The CDR3 region has the DNA TGTGCCAGCAGCCAAGGGCAGGGAACCATGTACGAGCAGTACTTC. This gives the protein CASSQGQGTMYEQYF.

The chain uses TRBV4-3 and TRBJ1-2, with D hard to call. Trimming shortened V by 1 base and J by 6 bases, and 18 bases separated the two germline ends. The CDR3 extends over 16 amino acids. CDR1 is LGHNA, CDR2 YSLEER, per germline. CDR3 region: CASSQVSGGGWDGYTF. The DNA for the CDR3 is TGCGCCAGCAGCCAAGTTAGTGGTGGAGGGTGGGATGGCTACACCTTC.

The chain links TRBV11-3 to TRBJ2-1, with a possible D match to TRBD2 (5 bases). The CDR3 runs to 13 residues. The V gene lost 4 bases and the J gene lost 8 bases, with 12 bases spanning the gap. Germline V CDR1 and CDR2: SGHNT, YENEEA. CDR3 bases: TGTGCCAGCAGCTCTCCGGGGTGGGATGAGCAGTTCTTC. Protein product: CASSSPGWDEQFF.

V gene TRBV27 combines with J gene TRBJ2-6, with a tentative D call TRBD1 (5 bases). V gave up 5 bases and J gave up 0 bases, with 17 bases separating them. The CDR3 contains 18 residues. Germline values: CDR1 MNHEY, CDR2 SMNVEV (reference sequence). This CDR3 is CASSIREQVLSGANVLTF. The CDR3 coding sequence is TGTGCCAGCAGTATCAGGGAACAGGTACTCTCTGGGGCCAACGTCCTGACTTTC.

The gene calls are TRBV7-9 and TRBJ1-1; D is ambiguous. CDR1 and CDR2 (germline): SEHNR, FQNEAQ (reference sequence). V was trimmed by 1 base and J by 7 bases, leaving 10 bases between them. This CDR3 comprises 13 residues. CDR3 nucleotides: TGTGCCAGCAGCTTAGGCGTTCGGGGTGAAGCTTTCTTT. Protein sequence: CASSLGVRGEAFF. Complete variable domain (other parts from reference TRBV7-9 and TRBJ1-1): DTGVSQNPRHKITKRGQNVTFRCDPISEHNRLYWYRQTLGQGPEFLTYFQNEAQLEKSRLLSDRFSAERPKGSFSTLEIQRTEQGDSAMYLCASSLGVRGEAFFGQGTRLTVV.

The CDR3 protein is CASTPGAEETQYF. In nucleotides, the CDR3 is TGTGCCAGCACGCCAGGGGCGGAAGAGACCCAGTACTTC. This chain connects TRBV18 to TRBJ2-5; possible D gene TRBD1, 6 bases. The CDR3 has 13 amino acids. CDR1 and CDR2 from the germline V gene are KGHSH and LQKENI. Trimming left V 8 bases short and J 3 bases short, with 13 bases between.

CDR3 residues: CATSDGNRGRTRYNEQFF. CDR3 DNA sequence: TGTGCCACCAGTGATGGGAACAGGGGCAGGACCCGGTACAATGAGCAGTTCTTC. V is TRBV24-1 and J is TRBJ2-1; TRBD1 aligns across 7 bases. Germline lookup yields CDR1 KGHDR and CDR2 SFDVKD. Germline trimming cut 3 bases from V and 4 bases from J; bases unmatched to any gene: 14. The CDR3 is 18 residues long.

In this sample, this clone turned up once. The chain links TRBV3-1 (or the pseudogene TRBV3-2) to TRBJ1-3; 7 bases line up with TRBD1. The CDR3 runs to 15 residues. Germline values: CDR1 LGHDT, CDR2 YNNKEL (reference sequence). V was pared by 1 base and J by 2 bases, with 2 bases of the junction left unmatched. The CDR3 region is CASSQAGGPGNTIYF. The CDR3 coding sequence is TGTGCCAGCAGCCAAGCAGGGGGTCCTGGAAACACCATATATTTT.

This sequence joins TRBV7-2 and TRBJ1-3; no clear D gene. V lost 5 bases, J lost 4 bases, and 18 bases lay in between. The CDR3 has 16 residues. Germline CDR1 reads SGHTA; CDR2 reads FQGNSA. The CDR3, as DNA: TGTGCCAGCAGCCCATTCTGGGCCGCGTCCGGAAACACCATATATTTT. Translated, it gives CASSPFWAASGNTIYF.